This T cell receptor (beta chain) was found in a study of T cell changes during pregnancy in multiple sclerosis. The CDR3 has 15 amino acids. Germline-derived CDR1 and CDR2 are LNHDA and SQIVND (reference sequence). The V and J ends lost 6 bases and 2 bases, in that order; junction bases with no gene match: 9. Method: immunoSEQ multiplex PCR; TCRdb's copy keeps in-frame clones and lacks some. Altogether about 93,000 clones are present, 80% to 95% being singletons, with the ten largest covering about 2%. Sequenced material: peripheral blood, taken after pregnancy. The J gene is TRBJ1-2, the V gene TRBV19; TRBD1 matches 7 bases. This TCR came from a female donor with multiple sclerosis, enrolled in a pregnancy study. The CDR3 bases are TGTGCCAGTAGGCCCCTCCGGGACAGCAACTATGGCTACACCTTC. Translating it yields CASRPLRDSNYGYTF.